This T cell receptor beta chain was obtained from a study of early T cells in non-severe SARS-CoV-2 infection. About the research overall: The chains were unpaired, and the sequenced material was bulk RNA from unsorted whole blood. Points from the study as a whole: Database matching using VDJdb favored anti-spike CD8 responses, with private and CD4 specificities left missing.

Individual cDNA molecules carried attached unique molecular identifiers. TCRdb re-called the 5' RACE reads with MiXCR, one entry per CDR3 protein. The sample lists about 50,000 distinct CDR3 sequences; less than 9.5% were seen once. This clonotype was counted a few times. Its antigen is unknown. CDR3 length equals 16 residues. Per the germline V gene, CDR1 is SGHTA and CDR2 is FQGNSA. V was pared by 3 bases and J by 4 bases, with 11 bases of the junction left unmatched. This sequence joins TRBV7-2 and TRBJ1-1, with 7 bases lining up with TRBD1. The receptor was isolated from an adult who was a healthcare worker with PCR-confirmed SARS-CoV-2 infection or an uninfected control (not recorded which). Sample: whole blood, taken at baseline. The CDR3 loop is CASSFSQTGIGTEAFF. The CDR3 DNA sequence: TGTGCCAGCAGCTTTAGCCAGACAGGGATCGGCACTGAAGCTTTCTTT.